The rows below give T cell receptor beta chains drawn from one sample of a study of T cells in Graves' hyperthyroidism and ophthalmopathy. TCRdb itself ran the multiplex PCR reads through MiXCR, one entry per CDR3 protein. In the table there are a few hundred thousand distinct CDR3 sequences, around 46% of which are singletons. Sequenced sample: peripheral blood or thyroid tissue (not recorded which). The receptors were sampled from an adult woman with Graves' disease, either hyperthyroidism or ophthalmopathy (not recorded which). The CDR3 runs from the conserved cysteine through the conserved F or W. A D gene is named only where the DNA matches it firmly. Not all rows give a size; the values are once, few, many and, for expanded clones, a class.

14,TRBV20-1,once,TRBJ1-5,.,CSARRLAGSQPQHF,TGCAGTGCTAGAAGACTAGCGGGCAGTCAGCCCCAGCATTTT
13,TRBV7-9,.,TRBJ2-7,TRBD2,CASSIELAREQYF,TGTGCCAGCAGCATAGAACTAGCGAGGGAGCAGTACTTC
17,TRBV10-3,.,TRBJ2-1,TRBD2,CAISEASGRLSDNEQFF,TGTGCCATCAGTGAGGCTAGCGGGAGATTGAGCGACAATGAGCAGTTCTTC
19,TRBV24-1,.,TRBJ2-2,TRBD1,CATATGGDREGLDTGELFF,TGTGCCACGGCGACAGGGGGCGATCGTGAAGGTTTGGACACCGGGGAGCTGTTTTTT
14,TRBV14,many,TRBJ2-7,TRBD2,CASSQYLAAYEQYF,TGTGCCAGCAGCCAGTATCTAGCGGCCTACGAGCAGTACTTC
15,TRBV15,.,TRBJ2-7,.,CATSRDIGVFYEQYF,TGTGCCACCAGCAGAGATATTGGAGTTTTCTACGAGCAGTACTTC
14,TRBV2,.,TRBJ1-1,TRBD1,CASSLGQGIAEAFF,TGTGCCAGCAGTCTGGGACAGGGTATAGCTGAAGCTTTCTTT
15,TRBV2,.,TRBJ1-2,.,CAISAEGGAYYGYTF,TGTGCCATCAGTGCCGAGGGGGGCGCATACTATGGCTACACCTTC
15,TRBV7-2,.,TRBJ2-5,TRBD2,CASSLGTLSRGVRYF,TGTGCCAGCAGCTTAGGAACCCTTTCGCGGGGGGTTCGGTACTTC
14,TRBV6-1,.,TRBJ2-1,.,CASSDGGVYNEQFF,TGTGCCAGCAGCGACGGGGGAGTGTACAATGAGCAGTTCTTC
13,TRBV12-3/TRBV12-4,many,TRBJ2-7,.,CASSYGLTYEQYF,TGTGCCAGCAGTTATGGTTTAACCTACGAGCAGTACTTC
16,TRBV15,.,TRBJ1-1,TRBD1,CATSGRQGAMGTEAFF,TGTGCCACCAGCGGGAGACAGGGGGCGATGGGCACTGAAGCTTTCTTT
12,TRBV29-1,many,TRBJ1-1,.,CSGRTVGYEAFF,TGCAGCGGCCGGACAGTAGGGTACGAAGCTTTCTTT
14,TRBV7-9,.,TRBJ1-2,TRBD1,CASSLADRVGGYTF,TGTGCCAGCAGCTTAGCTGACAGGGTCGGAGGCTACACCTTC
14,TRBV6-2/TRBV6-3,many,TRBJ1-5,.,CASSYGVVGQPQHF,TGTGCCAGCAGTTACGGTGTGGTAGGACAGCCCCAGCATTTT
15,TRBV5-1,many,TRBJ1-1,TRBD1,CASSPLTGGFTEAFF,TGCGCCAGCAGCCCACTTACAGGGGGCTTCACTGAAGCTTTCTTT
14,TRBV10-3,once,TRBJ1-5,.,CAIRSGGIAETQHF,TGTGCCATCAGGAGCGGCGGGATTGCGGAGACCCAGCATTTT
12,TRBV2,.,TRBJ2-5,TRBD1,CATTGGHETQYF,TGTGCCACCACAGGGGGACATGAGACCCAGTACTTC